Following are 27 T cell receptor beta chains from one sample sequenced in a study of cytomegalovirus exposure and HLA in healthy donors (dated by TCRdb to about 2017). The library was obtained by the immunoSEQ multiplex PCR assay. For the multiplex PCR, a mixture combining 60 forward primers for TCR Vbeta segments and 13 reverse primers for TCR Jbeta segments was used. Here the immuneACCESS table is served through TCRdb, limited to in-frame sequences with V and J called. Missing clones are a known gap in these copies; in checked studies unresolved V genes cover under half, and the rest lacks a known reason. Recorded for this sample are 50,000 to 70,000 clones; 60% to 80% of them occurred a single time. The top ten clonotypes cover around 2.8% of the sample. The sequenced sample was PBMCs. Receptor source: a man aged 25-45 years in good health and CMV-seronegative.

This clone occurred a few times. This chain links TRBV6-5 with TRBJ1-2; 9 bases align to TRBD1. This CDR3 spans 13 amino acids. From germline, CDR1 is MNHEY and CDR2 SVGAGI. V shed 6 bases, J shed 8 bases, and the junction held 7 bases outside the gene matches. The CDR3 bases are TGTGCCAGCAGACGGGACAGGGCGGGCGGCTACACCTTC. Its protein is CASRRDRAGGYTF.

This clone has a handful of counts. The chain is built from TRBV5-4 and TRBJ2-3; TRBD2 matches 12 bases. CDR1 is SGHNT, CDR2 YYREEE, per germline (reference sequence). CDR3 size: 17 residues. V lost 4 bases to trimming and J lost 2 bases; unmatched junction nucleotides: 8. The CDR3 loop is CASSLRLAGVNTDTQYF. DNA for the CDR3: TGTGCCAGCAGCCTGCGACTAGCGGGGGTGAACACAGATACGCAGTATTTT.

The chain carries TRBV29-1 and TRBJ1-2; possibly TRBD1 for D (5 bases). The CDR3 spans 10 residues. V was pared by 4 bases and J by 8 bases, with 8 bases between. Germline CDR1 reads SQVTM; CDR2 reads ANQGSEA. CDR3 coding DNA: TGCAGCGTTGTGGGGGGGGGCTACACCTTC. This codes for CSVVGGGYTF.

CDR3 region: CASTASWDRSRQYF. The DNA for the CDR3 is TGTGCCAGCACGGCTTCATGGGACAGGTCCAGGCAGTACTTC. The V and J genes are TRBV5-8 and TRBJ2-7; 8 bases are shared with TRBD1. This CDR3 comprises 14 residues. CDR1 SGHTS and CDR2 YDEGEE come from the germline V gene. J gave up 9 bases and V 6 bases, and 14 bases lay outside the gene matches.

This clone was detected only once. This chain links TRBV4-1 with TRBJ2-7; perhaps TRBD1 as D (5 bases). The V end lost 0 bases, the J end lost 4 bases, and 10 bases lay between the germline ends. CDR3 size: 14 residues. Germline V gene data show CDR1 as MGHRA and CDR2 as YSYEKL. The CDR3 nucleotides read TGCGCCAGCAGCCAAGATGAAGGGGATTACGAGCAGTACTTC. It yields the protein CASSQDEGDYEQYF.

The chain carries TRBV5-1 and TRBJ2-7, with a weak D call TRBD1 (6 bases). Deletions cut 4 bases from V and 3 bases from J, with 14 bases between. This CDR3 spans 14 amino acids. Germline V gene data show CDR1 as SGHRS and CDR2 as YFSETQ. CDR3 in DNA: TGCGCCAGCAGCCGGACAGATCTAAGCTACGAGCAGTACTTC. It is translated as CASSRTDLSYEQYF.

The chain has TRBV5-1 and TRBJ2-1; D is perhaps TRBD1 (6 bases). The CDR3 runs to 15 residues. The germline V gene encodes CDR1 SGHRS and CDR2 YFSETQ. V lost 4 bases and J lost 4, with 15 bases in between. The CDR3 reads CASSGQRSFYNEQFF. The CDR3 nucleotides are TGCGCCAGCAGCGGACAGCGTTCCTTTTACAATGAGCAGTTCTTC.

The chain recombines TRBV2 with TRBJ2-7; possibly TRBD1 for D (6 bases). CDR1 and CDR2 (germline): SNHLY, FYNNEI. This CDR3 has 15 amino acids. The germline V and J ends were trimmed by 0 bases and 5 bases, with 14 bases remaining between them. The CDR3 reads CASSEAGRGHNEQYF. As DNA, the CDR3 is TGTGCCAGCAGTGAAGCGGGTAGGGGACACAACGAGCAGTACTTC.

This clone was found a few times. The chain recombines TRBV5-1 with TRBJ2-6; 13 bases are shared with TRBD2. The CDR3 extends over 17 amino acids. CDR1 and CDR2 (germline): SGHRS, YFSETQ. J was trimmed by 2 bases and V by 1 base; bases with no gene match: 0. The CDR3 DNA follows: TGCGCCAGCAGCTTGACTAGCGGGGGGGCTGGGGCCAACGTCCTGACTTTC. Amino acids: CASSLTSGGAGANVLTF.

The chain combines TRBV2 with TRBJ2-1; 12 nucleotides align to TRBD1. Germline lookup yields CDR1 SNHLY and CDR2 FYNNEI. With V trimmed by 5 bases and J by 10 bases, 12 bases remained unmatched. The CDR3 sequence is 16 residues long. CDR3 in amino acids: CASSYPVGQGAREQFF. The CDR3 nucleotides read TGTGCCAGCAGTTATCCCGTGGGACAGGGGGCGAGGGAGCAGTTCTTC.

The chain has TRBV6-1 and TRBJ2-7; 10 bases line up with TRBD1. The ends lost 7 bases at V and 2 bases at J; junction bases unmatched: 5. Germline CDR1 MNHNS, CDR2 SASEGT. CDR3 length: 14 residues. The CDR3 reads CASTDRGPPYEQYF. The DNA of the CDR3 is TGTGCCAGCACCGACAGGGGGCCCCCCTACGAGCAGTACTTC.

The genes are TRBV6-5 and TRBJ1-1; D unresolved. The germline V gene encodes CDR1 MNHEY and CDR2 SVGAGI. Trimming removed 8 bases at V and 1 base at J, with 11 bases between. The CDR3 has 13 residues. The CDR3 here is CASSLRPNTEAFF. As DNA, the CDR3 is TGTGCCAGCTCCCTGAGGCCGAACACTGAAGCTTTCTTT.

V usage is TRBV25-1 and J usage is TRBJ1-4; D might be TRBD1 (6 bases). The V gene lost 6 bases and the J gene lost 7 bases, with 15 bases spanning the gap. Germline loops: CDR1 MGHDK, CDR2 SYGVNS. The CDR3 is 14 amino acids. CDR3 bases: TGTGCCAGCAGGCGAACAGGGAACTCTGAAAAACTGTTTTTT. Protein sequence: CASRRTGNSEKLFF.

The V call is TRBV6-5, the J call TRBJ1-1; the D gene is possibly TRBD1 (6 bases). Germline V lookup: CDR1 MNHEY, CDR2 SVGAGI. Trimming stripped 6 bases from V and 2 bases from J, with 13 bases between. The length of the CDR3 is 14 residues. This chain's CDR3 is CASSPRTVNTEAFF. In DNA, the CDR3 is TGTGCCAGCAGCCCACGGACAGTTAACACTGAAGCTTTCTTT.

This clone was observed a handful of times. The chain combines TRBV6-4 with TRBJ2-1; 10 bases fit TRBD2. J was trimmed by 3 bases and V by 6 bases; bases with no gene match: 5. The V gene's germline CDR1 is MRHNA and CDR2 SNTAGT. The CDR3 loop spans 15 amino acids. The CDR3, as DNA: TGTGCCAGCAGCAGTAGCGGGGGGAACTACAATGAGCAGTTCTTC. Protein: CASSSSGGNYNEQFF.

The J gene is TRBJ1-2, the V gene TRBV6-5; 9 positions agree with TRBD1. The CDR3 spans 16 residues. The junction had 12 bases not matched to a gene; V was cut back by 2 bases and J by 8 bases. Per germline, CDR1 MNHEY and CDR2 SVGAGI. CDR3 DNA sequence: TGTGCCAGCAGTTACAAGGGCCGACAGGGGGTGAGGGGCTACACCTTC. This translates into CASSYKGRQGVRGYTF.

The chain carries TRBV6-7 and TRBJ2-2; 7 nucleotides match TRBD2. TRBV6-7 is an open reading frame, and its role is uncertain. The junction had 3 bases not matched to a gene; V was cut back by 5 bases and J by 3 bases. CDR3 length equals 14 residues. CDR3 residues: CASSRTRDTGELFF. The CDR3 region has the DNA TGTGCCAGCAGTAGGACTAGGGACACCGGGGAGCTGTTTTTT.

The chain carries TRBV12-5 and TRBJ1-4; 8 nucleotides agree with TRBD1. After removal of 1 base from V and 6 bases from J, the junction contained 7 bases not matched to a gene. The germline V gene encodes CDR1 LGHNT and CDR2 FRNRAP. The CDR3 loop spans 16 amino acids. DNA of the CDR3: TGTGCTAGTGGTTTGGGCTCGACAGGGGTAGATGAAAAACTGTTTTTT. Its translation: CASGLGSTGVDEKLFF.

The genes are TRBV7-2 and TRBJ2-5; 8 nucleotides match TRBD2. The length of the CDR3 is 14 residues. Trimming at V came to 1 base and at J to 3 bases, leaving 1 base not matched to a gene. Germline V gene lookup returns CDR1 SGHTA and CDR2 FQGNSA. The chain's CDR3 is CASSLVGLEETQYF. CDR3 bases: TGTGCCAGCAGCTTAGTGGGACTAGAAGAGACCCAGTACTTC.

This clone was picked up a small number of times. The chain joins TRBV7-9 to TRBJ2-3; 9 nucleotides match TRBD1. The CDR3 length is 14 residues. The germline V gene encodes CDR1 SEHNR and CDR2 FQNEAQ (reference sequence). V was clipped by 3 bases and J by 4 bases; unmatched bases: 2. The CDR3 nucleotides are TGTGCCAGCAGCTTGGGACAGGGAGCAGATACGCAGTATTTT. This encodes CASSLGQGADTQYF.

The J gene is TRBJ2-2, the V gene TRBV30; D unclear. With 0 bases removed from V and 9 bases from J, the gap between germline ends came to 11 bases. This CDR3 spans 13 amino acids. CDR1 and CDR2 from the germline V gene are GTSNPN and SVGIG (reference sequence). Here the CDR3 DNA reads TGTGCCTGGAGTGTCTCCCTGGGCCGGGAGCTGTTTTTT. This sequence encodes CAWSVSLGRELFF.

The J gene is TRBJ1-2, the V gene TRBV4-1, with 10 bases lining up with TRBD1. The J segment lost 6 bases and the V segment lost 2 bases, leaving 9 bases of the junction unmatched. The CDR3 covers 16 residues. Germline V gene lookup returns CDR1 MGHRA and CDR2 YSYEKL. CDR3 sequence: CASSQTRDRGFNGYTF. CDR3 nucleotide sequence: TGCGCCAGCAGCCAAACCCGGGACAGGGGATTTAATGGCTACACCTTC.

Here the CDR3 reads CASKGAGETQYF. In DNA form, the CDR3 reads TGTGCCAGCAAGGGCGCGGGGGAGACCCAGTACTTC. The chain employs TRBV9 and TRBJ2-5, with D perhaps TRBD2 (6 bases). This CDR3 has 12 residues. The V gene's germline CDR1 is SGDLS and CDR2 YYNGEE. Trimming stripped 6 bases from V and 5 bases from J, with 11 bases between.

The J gene is TRBJ1-4, the V gene TRBV29-1; 10 nucleotides align to TRBD1. This CDR3 region has 13 residues. CDR1 is SQVTM and CDR2 is ANQGSEA in the germline V gene. In DNA, the CDR3 is TGCAGTGGACAGGGGGCAACTAATGAAAAACTGTTTTTT. This sequence encodes CSGQGATNEKLFF.

The J gene is TRBJ2-1, the V gene TRBV5-1; 7 bases map to TRBD2. Looked up from germline, CDR1 is SGHRS and CDR2 is YFSETQ. J was trimmed by 5 bases and V by 4 bases; bases with no gene match: 3. This CDR3 is built from 13 residues. Here the CDR3 reads CASSRGLNNEQFF. CDR3 sequence (DNA): TGCGCCAGCAGCAGGGGACTAAACAATGAGCAGTTCTTC.

The CDR3 region is CASSQGPMGLAGITGNEQFF. The CDR3 bases are TGTGCCAGCAGCCAAGGGCCTATGGGACTAGCGGGGATCACGGGTAATGAGCAGTTCTTC. This chain connects TRBV4-2 to TRBJ2-1, with 13 positions matching TRBD2. Per germline, CDR1 LGHNA and CDR2 YNFKEQ. The CDR3 length is 20 residues. Trimming cost V 1 base and J 7 bases; bases outside gene matches: 16.

This clone has only one observation. This rearrangement joins TRBV6-5 to TRBJ1-3; weak D call: TRBD1 (6 bases). The CDR3 runs to 15 residues. The V gene's germline CDR1 is MNHEY and CDR2 SVGAGI. V was trimmed by 6 bases and J by 0 bases, leaving 12 bases between them. CDR3 sequence (DNA): TGTGCCAGCAGCCGTACAGGGTCCTCTGGAAACACCATATATTTT. Encoded protein: CASSRTGSSGNTIYF.